A single sample gave rise to the 28 T cell receptor beta chains below, sequenced in a study of tumor and adjacent non-tumor tissue in lung cancer. A modified ARM-PCR protocol with three rounds of nested PCR amplified TCRbeta. TCRdb analysed the multiplex PCR reads with MiXCR anew, one entry per CDR3 protein. The sample holds about 44,000 distinct CDR3 sequences, 64% seen once. The template was RNA from unsorted bulk tissue. This non-tumor lung sample came from over 3 cm beyond the tumor edge. The sample was distant non-tumor lung tissue. The receptors were gathered from a woman aged 70 to 79 with non-small cell lung cancer.

Note on this clonotype: Just one base apart from a much larger clone, this may be a read error. The V and J genes are TRBV28 and TRBJ1-1; D not resolved. The germline V gene encodes CDR1 MDHEN and CDR2 SYDVKM. The CDR3 consists of 14 residues. Written as DNA, the CDR3 is TGTGCCAGCAGTCAAGCCGTGATGAACACTGAAGCTATCTTT. It translates to CASSQAVMNTEAIF.

This clonotype was found once. The CDR3 end shows no conserved phenylalanine or tryptophan, and so a read error is likely. This chain connects TRBV11-1 to TRBJ2-1; 8 positions agree with TRBD2. The V gene's germline CDR1 is SGHAT and CDR2 FQDESV (reference sequence). The CDR3 spans 16 residues. The CDR3 loop reads CTSSLALAGLYNEQFY. For the CDR3, the DNA is TGTACCAGCAGCTTAGCCCTAGCGGGCCTTTACAATGAGCAGTTCTAC.

This chain uses TRBV29-1 with TRBJ2-7; a possible D gene is TRBD2 (7 bases). Germline V gives CDR1 SQVTM, CDR2 ANQGSEA. CDR3 size: 14 residues. V lost 1 base and J 10 bases, leaving 20 bases between the germline ends. CDR3 amino acids: CSVEGGRPGGEQYF. The DNA of the CDR3 is TGCAGCGTTGAAGGGGGGCGACCGGGGGGCGAACAGTACTTC.

V gene TRBV11-3 combines with J gene TRBJ1-1; the D gene is possibly TRBD1 (5 bases). The CDR3 covers 14 residues. Germline V gene sequence: CDR1 SGHNT, CDR2 YENEEA. V lost 11 bases and J 6 bases, leaving 22 bases between the germline ends. CDR3 sequence reads: CAYSLEGGGSEAFF. In DNA, the CDR3 is TGTGCCTACAGCTTAGAAGGTGGGGGGTCTGAAGCTTTCTTT.

In its sample, this clonotype ranks as medium-sized. V usage is TRBV10-1 and J usage is TRBJ2-1; TRBD1 agrees at 7 bases. The CDR3 contains 13 residues. CDR1 and CDR2 from the germline V gene are WNHNN and SYGVQD (reference sequence). V lost 6 bases and J lost 5; bases outside the gene matches: 4. The CDR3 loop reads CASSSGQNNEQFF. The CDR3 DNA is TGCGCCAGCAGCTCGGGACAGAACAATGAGCAGTTCTTC.

Details on this clonotype: Sequence at one end of the junction differs from germline and may be a read error. This chain links TRBV29-1 with TRBJ2-7; D tentatively fits TRBD1 or TRBD2 (5 bases each). The CDR3 runs 14 residues. Germline V lookup: CDR1 SQVTM, CDR2 ANQGSEA. The CDR3 loop reads CNAADWDGSYEHYF. The CDR3, as DNA: TGCAACGCCGCTGACTGGGACGGATCCTACGAGCACTACTTC.

This clonotype was observed at least ten times. A junction end diverges from the germline sequence, so it may reflect a read error. CDR3 bases: TGTGCCAGTAGCTTAGGGGCGGGTAGCTCCTACGAGCAGTACTTC. Encoded protein: CASSLGAGSSYEQYF. V and J are TRBV11-3 and TRBJ2-7, with D perhaps TRBD1 or TRBD2 (5 bases each). The CDR3 totals 15 residues. Germline CDR1 and CDR2: SGHNT and YENEEA.

This clonotype was recorded many times. The chain combines TRBV28 with TRBJ1-5, with 8 bases lining up with TRBD1. This CDR3 has 14 residues. Per the germline V gene, CDR1 is MDHEN and CDR2 is SYDVKM. V shed 8 bases and J 6 bases; nucleotides not matched to a gene: 9. The CDR3 DNA is TGTGCCAGCGGGGACAGGATAGCAAGTCAGCCCCAGCATTTT. Its translation: CASGDRIASQPQHF.

For this clonotype: Germline is not matched at one junction end, which may reflect a read error. The CDR3 reads CSAGQEGTDEKLFF. The CDR3 nucleotides read TGTAGCGCCGGACAGGAGGGGACTGATGAAAAACTGTTTTTT. The rearrangement uses TRBV29-1 and TRBJ1-4, with 7 bases identical to TRBD1. CDR1 SQVTM and CDR2 ANQGSEA come from the germline V gene. The CDR3 consists of 14 residues.

The chain couples TRBV28 to TRBJ2-7; perhaps TRBD1 as D (5 bases). Trimming removed 5 bases at V and 2 bases at J, with 28 bases between. The V gene's germline CDR1 is MDHEN and CDR2 SYDVKM. The CDR3 runs to 19 residues. The CDR3: CASSVPTGINGAGTYEQYF. The CDR3 DNA is TGTGCCAGCAGTGTTCCTACAGGCATTAACGGAGCTGGGACCTACGAGCAGTACTTC.

This clonotype was detected a few times. A much larger clone is a single base away; this may be a read error. CDR3 sequence reads: CASSFAGTSSNEQFF. Here the CDR3 DNA reads TGTGCCAGCAGTTTCGCCGGGACTAGCTCCAATGAGCAGTTCTTC. V usage is TRBV12-3 or TRBV12-4 and J usage is TRBJ2-1, with 9 bases matching TRBD2. With V trimmed by 3 bases and J by 6 bases, 6 bases remained unmatched. The CDR3 covers 15 residues.

Comment on this clonotype: The junction and the germline gene differ at one end; a read error may be behind it. This CDR3 is CANSHRTAPNTEASF. In DNA, the CDR3 is TGCGCCAACAGCCATAGGACAGCGCCAAACACTGAAGCTTCCTTT. The J gene is TRBJ1-1, the V gene TRBV11-1, with D maybe TRBD1 (6 bases). The germline V gene encodes CDR1 SGHAT and CDR2 FQDESV (reference sequence). The CDR3 extends over 15 amino acids.

This clonotype was seen once. CDR3 sequence (DNA): TGTGCCGGCAACTACCGCCCGGGGACAGGGAAACCACCCCTCCACTTT. Its protein product is CAGNYRPGTGKPPLHF. This chain uses TRBV11-2 with TRBJ1-6; 9 nucleotides line up with TRBD1. Looked up from germline, CDR1 is SGHAT and CDR2 is FQNNGV. After removal of 11 bases from V and 11 bases from J, the junction contained 19 bases not matched to a gene. The length of the CDR3 is 16 residues.

This clonotype showed up just a few times. One end of the junction does not line up with germline, which may come from a read error. The CDR3 loop reads CSARRASRSTDAQYF. The CDR3 DNA follows: TGCAGTGCTAGACGGGCTAGCAGATCCACAGATGCGCAGTATTTT. The chain combines TRBV20-1 with TRBJ2-3, with a weak D call TRBD2 (5 bases). The CDR3 covers 15 residues. Germline values: CDR1 DFQATT, CDR2 SNEGSKA (reference sequence).

This clonotype was detected only a few times. Since a much larger clone is just one base distant, this may be a read error. The chain couples TRBV11-3 to TRBJ2-1; D not resolved. The CDR3 is 15 residues long. Germline V CDR1 and CDR2: SGHNT, YENEEA. As DNA, the CDR3 is TGTGCCAGAAGCTACTCAACCTCGGCTAGCAATGAGCAGTTCTTC. It codes for CARSYSTSASNEQFF. The full variable domain, its missing parts supplied by reference TRBV11-3 and TRBJ2-1, is EAGVVQSPRYKIIEKKQPVAFWCNPISGHNTLYWYLQNLGQGPELLIRYENEEAVDDSQLPKDRFSAERLKGVDSTLKIQPAELGDSAVYLCARSYSTSASNEQFFGPGTRLTVL.

The chain carries TRBV6-5 and TRBJ1-1; D is perhaps TRBD1 (6 bases). The CDR3 consists of 16 residues. Trimming cost V 7 bases and J 6 bases, with 24 bases left between them. Germline loops: CDR1 MNHEY, CDR2 SVGAGI. The CDR3 sequence: CASNLYRLQGSAEAFF. The CDR3 DNA reads TGTGCCAGCAACCTTTACCGATTACAGGGTAGTGCTGAAGCTTTCTTT.

This chain links TRBV4-2 with TRBJ2-7; D not certain. Germline CDR1 and CDR2: LGHNA and YNFKEQ. The CDR3 covers 13 residues. The V and J ends lost 2 bases and 3 bases respectively, with 8 bases between them. CDR3 DNA: TGTGCCAGCAGCCAACCAGGCGGCTACGAGCAGTACTTC. Translated, it gives CASSQPGGYEQYF.

The chain combines TRBV5-5 with TRBJ2-6, with 7 nucleotides matching TRBD2. From germline, CDR1 is SGHKS and CDR2 YYEKEE (reference sequence). The CDR3 runs 16 residues. V shed 3 bases, J shed 5 bases, and the junction held 8 bases outside the gene matches. CDR3 nucleotide sequence: TGTGCCAGCAGCTCGCATGGGGGGGATAGGGCCAACGTCCTGACTTTC. Protein sequence: CASSSHGGDRANVLTF.

This clonotype is medium-sized by share. This sequence joins TRBV6-2 or TRBV6-3 and TRBJ2-7, with 7 bases that match TRBD1. V trimming: 5 bases; J trimming: 3 bases; junction bases outside the gene matches: 4. The CDR3 is 13 amino acids. Germline V gene sequence: CDR1 MNHEY, CDR2 SVGEGT. The CDR3 spells CASSNGQDYEQYF. The CDR3, as DNA: TGTGCCAGCAGTAACGGACAGGACTACGAGCAGTACTTC.

On this clonotype: Since no conserved phenylalanine or tryptophan closes the CDR3, a read error is the likely cause. The limits of the CDR3 on the DNA are not certain, so only TCRdb's listed CDR3 is given. This sequence joins TRBV20-1 and TRBJ2-1. The CDR3 is 11 amino acids long, termini counted. Germline CDR1 and CDR2: DFQATT and SNEGSKA (reference sequence). The CDR3 is CSVQSYNEQLV.

This clonotype has just a few counts. A read error is possible here, since a much larger clone lies one base away. The chain links TRBV6-1 to TRBJ2-1; possible D gene TRBD1, 6 bases. Germline V lookup: CDR1 MNHNS, CDR2 SASEGT. The CDR3 contains 16 residues. In DNA form, the CDR3 reads TGTGTCAGCAGGGGTCTCCAGGGGAAATCCTACAATGAGCAGTTCTTC. Translation: CVSRGLQGKSYNEQFF.

The chain has TRBV6-1 and TRBJ1-5; D is unclear. The CDR3 covers 13 residues. Germline V gene sequence: CDR1 MNHNS, CDR2 SASEGT. The CDR3 sequence is CVSSDSSNQPQHF. DNA for the CDR3: TGTGTAAGCAGTGATAGCAGTAATCAGCCCCAGCATTTT.

V is TRBV11-3 and J is TRBJ2-3, with D perhaps matching TRBD2 (6 bases). Per germline, CDR1 SGHNT and CDR2 YENEEA. This CDR3 has 15 amino acids. V was pared by 3 bases and J by 4 bases, with 14 bases between. CDR3 coding DNA: TGTGCCAGCAGCTTTGAGGGACTCTACTCAGATACGCAGTATTTT. It codes for CASSFEGLYSDTQYF.

Concerning this clonotype: An end of the junction does not agree with germline; a read error may underlie this. This chain uses TRBV28 with TRBJ2-2; D tentatively fits TRBD1 or TRBD2 (5 bases each). Germline assignment: CDR1 MDHEN and CDR2 SYDVKM. The CDR3 extends over 16 amino acids. The CDR3 DNA sequence: TGTGCCAACAGTTTTTTGGGACCAGCGGTGGTCGGGGAGCTGTTTTTT. Its protein product is CANSFLGPAVVGELFF.

This clonotype was observed a handful of times. This chain joins TRBV20-1 and TRBJ2-3; TRBD1 matches at 9 bases. Germline CDR1 and CDR2: DFQATT and SNEGSKA (reference sequence). The length of the CDR3 is 14 residues. V was clipped by 6 bases and J by 3 bases; unmatched bases: 7. As DNA, the CDR3 is TGCAGTGCCTCGGACAGGGGAGTAACAGATACGCAGTATTTT. This encodes CSASDRGVTDTQYF.

Worth noting for this clonotype: A junction boundary mismatches the germline segment, possibly from a read error. The chain couples TRBV28 to TRBJ2-5, with D maybe TRBD2 (5 bases). Germline-derived CDR1 and CDR2 are MDHEN and SYDVKM. The length of the CDR3 is 14 residues. The DNA of the CDR3 is TGTGCCAGGAACGCGAGGGTCGAACAAGAGACCCGGTACTTC. Translated: CARNARVEQETRYF.

In regard to this clonotype: This may arise from a read error, as a much more abundant clone is one base away. The chain employs TRBV20-1 and TRBJ2-1, with 9 nucleotides matching TRBD2. The CDR3 is 17 amino acids. CDR1 and CDR2 (germline): DFQATT, SNEGSKA (reference sequence). V lost 7 bases and J lost 8; bases outside the gene matches: 21. CDR3 DNA sequence: TGCAGTGTTAGGGACCCAGAAGGTAGCGGGAGTGTTTATGAGCAGTTCTTC. This sequence encodes CSVRDPEGSGSVYEQFF.

Note on this clonotype: This is likely a read error, given that the CDR3 carries no conserved phenylalanine or tryptophan at its end. The rearrangement links TRBV12-5 to TRBJ2-5; TRBD1 matches 7 bases. This CDR3 has 15 residues. Germline CDR1 reads LGHNT; CDR2 reads FRNRAP. V shed 4 bases, J shed 6 bases, and the junction held 11 bases outside the gene matches. CDR3 bases: TGTGCTAGTGGTTCCGGTACAGGGGTGTTAAAGACCCAGTACTTA. This encodes CASGSGTGVLKTQYL.